Listed below are T cell receptor beta chains from one sample, sequenced in a study of CXCR3-negative and CXCR3-positive naive CD8 T cells. TCRdb re-called the 5' RACE reads, yielding one record per CDR3 amino acid sequence without DNA. This sample's table reports 150,000 or so distinct CDR3 sequences. The source material was naive CXCR3+ CD8+ T cells from blood. The receptor source for this set is a human donor in good health. Some clones in this sample may be carry-over from other donors' samples. The CDR3 runs from the conserved cysteine through the conserved F or W.

j_call: TRBJ2-7
v_call: TRBV4-1
cdr3_aa: CASSLGLFSAEQYF

j_call: TRBJ2-1
v_call: TRBV7-8
cdr3_aa: CASSFHGGYNEQFF

j_call: TRBJ2-1
v_call: TRBV20-1
cdr3_aa: CSARGLAAINEQFF

j_call: TRBJ2-1
v_call: TRBV14
cdr3_aa: CASSQGGDLYYNEQFF

j_call: TRBJ2-7
v_call: TRBV9
cdr3_aa: CASSVTGHPSEQYF

j_call: TRBJ2-7
v_call: TRBV7-9
cdr3_aa: CASSFRESSYEQYF

j_call: TRBJ1-1
v_call: TRBV7-9
cdr3_aa: CASSFTGGGTEAFF

j_call: TRBJ1-2
v_call: TRBV7-9
cdr3_aa: CASSLPSRDNYGYTF

j_call: TRBJ2-1
v_call: TRBV12-3/TRBV12-4
cdr3_aa: CASSPYYNEQFF

j_call: TRBJ1-3
v_call: TRBV19
cdr3_aa: CASSDAMVSGNTIYF

j_call: TRBJ2-7
v_call: TRBV7-9
cdr3_aa: CASSLNIGSYEQYF

j_call: TRBJ2-1
v_call: TRBV4-1
cdr3_aa: CASSQYKADPNNEQFF

j_call: TRBJ2-7
v_call: TRBV11-2
cdr3_aa: CASSRAREGYEQYF

j_call: TRBJ2-1
v_call: TRBV10-3
cdr3_aa: CAISPGHPDNEQFF

j_call: TRBJ1-1
v_call: TRBV20-1
cdr3_aa: CSAATGETEAFF

j_call: TRBJ1-1
v_call: TRBV9
cdr3_aa: CASSQDRERAFF

j_call: TRBJ2-7
v_call: TRBV11-3
cdr3_aa: CASSPRHNHYEQYF

j_call: TRBJ2-1
v_call: TRBV7-9
cdr3_aa: CASSERNRGYNEQFF